This T cell receptor (beta chain) was profiled in a study of OX40 agonist ivuxolimab in advanced cancers. Study background: The dose of intravenous ivuxolimab that patients received every 2 weeks ranged from 0.01 to 10 mg/kg. Study results and caveats: Certain nonresponding patients likewise had low normalized T-cell clonal expansion. Expanded clones were, on average, more numerous among CD8+ T cells than CD4+.

The repertoire was sequenced with immunoSEQ multiplex PCR; TCRdb's copy has only in-frame clones and lacks some. This table holds about 63,000 clones, 85% to 90% found once. A remark on this clone: Its target is unknown.

Patients who had autoimmune disease history or got systemic immunosuppression were left out. Looked up from germline, CDR1 is SGHRS and CDR2 is YFSETQ. The trim removed 4 bases at V and 6 bases at J, leaving 10 bases unmatched. This CDR3 region has 15 residues. The V and J genes are TRBV5-1 and TRBJ1-3; the match to TRBD1 covers 7 bases. Material: CD4+ or CD8+ T cells sorted from blood, obtained in a trial of the OX40 agonist ivuxolimab. This receptor was identified in an adult with an advanced solid tumor such as melanoma, head and neck, liver or kidney cancer. The CDR3 nucleotides are TGCGCCAGCAGCCGAGACAGGGCTGTTGCAAACACCATATATTTT. Translating it yields CASSRDRAVANTIYF.